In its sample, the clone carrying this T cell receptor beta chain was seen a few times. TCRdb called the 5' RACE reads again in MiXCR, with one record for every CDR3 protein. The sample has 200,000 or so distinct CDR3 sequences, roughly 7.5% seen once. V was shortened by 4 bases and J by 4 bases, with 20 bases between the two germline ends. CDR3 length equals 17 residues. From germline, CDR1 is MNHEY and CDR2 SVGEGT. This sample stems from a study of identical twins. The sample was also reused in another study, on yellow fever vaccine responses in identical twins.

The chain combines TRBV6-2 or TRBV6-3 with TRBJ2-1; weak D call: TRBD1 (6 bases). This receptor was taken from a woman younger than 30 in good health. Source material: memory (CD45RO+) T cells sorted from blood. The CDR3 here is CASSSRQAPRSYNEQFF. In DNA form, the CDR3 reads TGTGCCAGCAGTTCCCGACAGGCACCTCGTTCATACAATGAGCAGTTCTTC.